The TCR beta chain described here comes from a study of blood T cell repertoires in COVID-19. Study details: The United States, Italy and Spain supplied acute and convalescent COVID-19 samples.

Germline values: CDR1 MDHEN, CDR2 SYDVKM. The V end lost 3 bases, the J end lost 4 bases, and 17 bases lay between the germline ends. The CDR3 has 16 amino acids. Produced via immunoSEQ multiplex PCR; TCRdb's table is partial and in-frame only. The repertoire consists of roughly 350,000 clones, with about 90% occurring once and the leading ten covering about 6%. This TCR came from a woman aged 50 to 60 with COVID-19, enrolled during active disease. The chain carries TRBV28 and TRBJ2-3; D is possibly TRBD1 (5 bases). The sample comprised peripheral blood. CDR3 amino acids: CASSLVGQGGSDTQYF. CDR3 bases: TGTGCCAGCAGTTTGGTGGGGCAGGGTGGTTCAGATACGCAGTATTTT.